This T cell receptor (beta chain) originates from a study of graft-versus-host responses after intestinal transplantation. The overall study: Multivisceral, liver-intestinal, or isolated intestinal grafts went to recipients. Induction with anti-thymocyte globulin, then tacrolimus and steroids for roughly three years, was given to all recipients. Study-wide results and caveats: Allograft clonal ratios (graft-versus-host to host-versus-graft) were high in patients who had graft-donor T cell macrochimerism. GvH clones were found in recipient marrow; some appeared first in ileum or blood.

Trimming took 4 bases from V and 7 from J; bases not matched to a gene: 14. Germline V gene data show CDR1 as SGDLS and CDR2 as YYNGEE. There are 17 residues in the CDR3. Sequencing was performed with immunoSEQ multiplex PCR; in TCRdb, only in-frame clones are kept and a portion is missing. The repertoire holds tens of thousands of clones, roughly 93% seen once, with about 5.9% in the top ten. Comments on this clone: Its antigen is unidentified.

The chain couples TRBV9 to TRBJ1-4; TRBD1 matches at 9 bases. This specimen was PBMCs, taken about 800 days after a first intestinal transplant, on the day of a second. This receptor was identified in a human patient who received an intestinal transplant, so some T cells may come from the graft donor. CDR3 nucleotide sequence: TGTGCCAGCAGCACAAGACCCCTAACAGGGGGCGGTGAAAAACTGTTTTTT. Encoded protein: CASSTRPLTGGGEKLFF.